The sequence of this T cell receptor (beta chain) was determined in a study of cytomegalovirus exposure and HLA in healthy donors. Study at large: A subsequent analysis reported that the roughly 120 validation repertoires were produced on the same platform that had also been used for the roughly 700 first-cohort repertoires.

From the roughly 120-subject validation cohort, which was separate from the approximately 670-subject first cohort, the donors were drawn. General study results and limits: Cytomegalovirus status was reportedly diagnosed by the classifier with high sensitivity and specificity. The finding came from a later analysis; first-cohort TCR clusters tended to co-occur in the approximately 120 validation repertoires.

The CDR3 totals 15 residues. The J segment lost 1 base and the V segment lost 3 bases, leaving 2 bases of the junction unmatched. CDR1 is KGHSH and CDR2 is LQKENI in the germline V gene. TCRdb's copy holds only in-frame clones and misses some; the assay was immunoSEQ multiplex PCR. The repertoire holds under 95,000 clones, with around 94% as singletons. This clone appeared a few times. Its antigen is not known. The gene calls are TRBV18 and TRBJ1-5; 8 bases agree with TRBD1. The sequence was collected from a woman aged 18-29 years in good health and CMV-seronegative. The sample comprised PBMCs. CDR3 region: CASSPAGGSNQPQHF. The CDR3 DNA reads TGTGCCAGCTCACCGGCAGGGGGCAGCAATCAGCCCCAGCATTTT. The full variable domain, with the rest looked up from reference TRBV18 and TRBJ1-5, is NAGVMQNPRHLVRRRGQEARLRCSPMKGHSHVYWYRQLPEEGLKFMVYLQKENIIDESGMPKERFSAEFPKEGPSILRIQQVVRGDSAAYFCASSPAGGSNQPQHFGDGTRLSIL.